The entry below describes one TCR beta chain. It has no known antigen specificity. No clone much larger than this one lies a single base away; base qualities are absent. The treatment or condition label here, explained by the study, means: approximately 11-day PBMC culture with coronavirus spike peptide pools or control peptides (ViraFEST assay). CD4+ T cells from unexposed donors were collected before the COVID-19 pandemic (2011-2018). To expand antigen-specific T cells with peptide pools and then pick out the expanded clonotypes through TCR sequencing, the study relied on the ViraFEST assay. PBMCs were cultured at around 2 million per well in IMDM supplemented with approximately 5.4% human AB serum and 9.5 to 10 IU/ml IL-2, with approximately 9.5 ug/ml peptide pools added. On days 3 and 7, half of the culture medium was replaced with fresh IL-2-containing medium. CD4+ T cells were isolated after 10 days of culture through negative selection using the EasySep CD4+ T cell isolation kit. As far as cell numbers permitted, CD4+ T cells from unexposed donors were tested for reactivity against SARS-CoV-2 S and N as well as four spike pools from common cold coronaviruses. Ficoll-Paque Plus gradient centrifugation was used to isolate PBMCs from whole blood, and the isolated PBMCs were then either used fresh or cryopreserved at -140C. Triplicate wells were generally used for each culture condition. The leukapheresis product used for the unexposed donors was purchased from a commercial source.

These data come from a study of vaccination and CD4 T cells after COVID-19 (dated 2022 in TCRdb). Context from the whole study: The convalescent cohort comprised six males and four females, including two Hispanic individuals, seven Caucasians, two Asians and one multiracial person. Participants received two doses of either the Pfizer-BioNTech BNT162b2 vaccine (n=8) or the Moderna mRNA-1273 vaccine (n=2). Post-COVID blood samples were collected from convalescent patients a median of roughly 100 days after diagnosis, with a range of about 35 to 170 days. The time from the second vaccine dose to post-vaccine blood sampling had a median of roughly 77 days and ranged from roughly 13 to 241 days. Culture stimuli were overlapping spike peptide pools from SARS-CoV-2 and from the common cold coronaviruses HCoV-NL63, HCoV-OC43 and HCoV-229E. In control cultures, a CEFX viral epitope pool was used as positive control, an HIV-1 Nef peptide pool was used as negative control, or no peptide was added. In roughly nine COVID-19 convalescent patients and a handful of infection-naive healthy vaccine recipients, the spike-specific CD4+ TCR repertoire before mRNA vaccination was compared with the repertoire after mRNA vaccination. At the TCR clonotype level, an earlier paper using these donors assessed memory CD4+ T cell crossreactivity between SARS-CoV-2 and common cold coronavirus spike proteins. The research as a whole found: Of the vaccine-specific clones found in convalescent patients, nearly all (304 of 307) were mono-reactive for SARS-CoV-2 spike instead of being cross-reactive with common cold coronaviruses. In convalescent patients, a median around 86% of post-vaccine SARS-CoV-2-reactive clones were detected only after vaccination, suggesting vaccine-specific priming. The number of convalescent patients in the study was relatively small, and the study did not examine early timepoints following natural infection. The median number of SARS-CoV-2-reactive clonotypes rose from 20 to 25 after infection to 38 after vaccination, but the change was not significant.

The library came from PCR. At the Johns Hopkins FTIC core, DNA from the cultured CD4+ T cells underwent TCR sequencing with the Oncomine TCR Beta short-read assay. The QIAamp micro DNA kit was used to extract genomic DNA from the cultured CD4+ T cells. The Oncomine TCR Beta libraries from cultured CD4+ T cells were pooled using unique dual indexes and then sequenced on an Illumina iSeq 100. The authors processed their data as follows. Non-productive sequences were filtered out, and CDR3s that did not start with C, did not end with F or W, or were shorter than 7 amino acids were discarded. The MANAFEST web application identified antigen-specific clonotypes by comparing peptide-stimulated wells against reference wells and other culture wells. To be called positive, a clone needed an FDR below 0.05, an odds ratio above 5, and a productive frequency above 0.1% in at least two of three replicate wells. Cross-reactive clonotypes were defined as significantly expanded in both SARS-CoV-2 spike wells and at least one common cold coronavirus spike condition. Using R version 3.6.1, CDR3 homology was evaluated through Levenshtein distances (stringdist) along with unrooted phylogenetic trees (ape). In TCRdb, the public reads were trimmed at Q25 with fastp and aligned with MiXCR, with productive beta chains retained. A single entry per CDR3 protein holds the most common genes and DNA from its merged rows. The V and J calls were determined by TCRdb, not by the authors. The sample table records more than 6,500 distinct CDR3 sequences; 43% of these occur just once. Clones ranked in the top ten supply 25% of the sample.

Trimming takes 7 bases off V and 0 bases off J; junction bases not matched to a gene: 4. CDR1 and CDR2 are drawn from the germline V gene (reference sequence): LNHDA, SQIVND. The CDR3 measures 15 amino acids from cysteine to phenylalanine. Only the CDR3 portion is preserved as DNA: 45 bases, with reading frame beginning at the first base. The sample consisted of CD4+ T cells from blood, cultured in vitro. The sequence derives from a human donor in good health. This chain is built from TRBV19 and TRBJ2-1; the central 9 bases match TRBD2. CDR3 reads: CASKRTSDSYNEQFF. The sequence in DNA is TGTGCCAGTAAACGGACTAGCGACTCCTACAATGAGCAGTTCTTC.